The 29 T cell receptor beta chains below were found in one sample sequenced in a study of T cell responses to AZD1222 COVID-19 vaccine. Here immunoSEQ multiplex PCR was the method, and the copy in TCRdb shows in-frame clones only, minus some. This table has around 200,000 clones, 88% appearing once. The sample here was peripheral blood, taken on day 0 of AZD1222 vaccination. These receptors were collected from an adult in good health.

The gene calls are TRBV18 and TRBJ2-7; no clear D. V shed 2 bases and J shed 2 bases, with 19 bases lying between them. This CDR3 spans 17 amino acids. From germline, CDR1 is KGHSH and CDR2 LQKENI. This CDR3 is CASSPFSAEIAPYEQYF. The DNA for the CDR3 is TGTGCCAGCTCACCATTCTCGGCAGAAATCGCCCCCTACGAGCAGTACTTC.

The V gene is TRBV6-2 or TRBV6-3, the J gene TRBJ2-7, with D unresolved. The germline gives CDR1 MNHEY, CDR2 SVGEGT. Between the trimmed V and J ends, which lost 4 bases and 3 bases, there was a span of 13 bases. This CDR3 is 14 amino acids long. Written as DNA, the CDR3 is TGTGCCAGCAGTTGGATTGGCAAGATCTACGAGCAGTACTTC. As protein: CASSWIGKIYEQYF.

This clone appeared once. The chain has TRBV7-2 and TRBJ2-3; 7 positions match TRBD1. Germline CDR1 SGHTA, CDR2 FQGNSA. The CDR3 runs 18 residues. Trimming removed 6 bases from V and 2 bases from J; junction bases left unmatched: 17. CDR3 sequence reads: CASRTPEGGSPFTDTQYF. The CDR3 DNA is TGTGCCAGCAGGACTCCCGAAGGGGGCTCACCCTTCACAGATACGCAGTATTTT.

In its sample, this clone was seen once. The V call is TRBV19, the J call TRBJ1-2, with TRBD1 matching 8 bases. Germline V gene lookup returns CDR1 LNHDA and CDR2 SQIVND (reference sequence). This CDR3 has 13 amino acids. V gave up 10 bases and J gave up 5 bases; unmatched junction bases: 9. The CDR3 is CATSTGEYYGYTF. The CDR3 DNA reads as TGTGCCACCTCGACAGGGGAATATTATGGCTACACCTTC.

CDR3 residues: CASSRDYGYTF. The CDR3 coding sequence is TGTGCCAGCAGCCGGGACTATGGCTACACCTTC. The chain combines TRBV14 with TRBJ1-2; the D is unclear. Germline assignment: CDR1 SGHDN and CDR2 FVKESK. V dropped 4 bases and J dropped 3 bases, with 3 bases sitting between them. CDR3 size: 11 residues. The complete variable domain, with remaining parts taken from reference TRBV14 and TRBJ1-2, reads EAGVTQFPSHSVIEKGQTVTLRCDPISGHDNLYWYRRVMGKEIKFLLHFVKESKQDESGMPNNRFLAERTGGTYSTLKVQPAELEDSGVYFCASSRDYGYTFGSGTRLTVV.

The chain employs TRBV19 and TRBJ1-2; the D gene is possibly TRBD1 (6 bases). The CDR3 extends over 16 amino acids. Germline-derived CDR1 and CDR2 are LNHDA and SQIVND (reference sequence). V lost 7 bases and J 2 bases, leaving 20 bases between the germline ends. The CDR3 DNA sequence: TGTGCCAGTACCTCAGGGGATTATGAGGCCAACTATGGCTACACCTTC. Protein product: CASTSGDYEANYGYTF. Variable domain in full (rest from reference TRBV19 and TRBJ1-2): DGGITQSPKYLFRKEGQNVTLSCEQNLNHDAMYWYRQDPGQGLRLIYYSQIVNDFQKGDIAEGYSVSREKKESFPLTVTSAQKNPTAFYLCASTSGDYEANYGYTFGSGTRLTVV.

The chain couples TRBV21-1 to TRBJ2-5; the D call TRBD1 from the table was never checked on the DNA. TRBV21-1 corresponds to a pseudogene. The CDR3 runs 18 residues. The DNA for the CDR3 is TGTGCCAGCAGCAAAGACTGGACAGGGCCCAATTCCCAAGAGACCCAGTACTTC. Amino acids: CASSKDWTGPNSQETQYF.

In DNA form, the CDR3 reads TGTGCCAGCAGTGGGGGACAGTCAACTGTATACGAGCAGTACTTC. This translates into CASSGGQSTVYEQYF. The V gene is TRBV2, the J gene TRBJ2-7; 7 bases align to TRBD1. J gave up 4 bases and V 4 bases, and 10 bases lay outside the gene matches. Germline CDR1 and CDR2: SNHLY and FYNNEI. This CDR3 is built from 15 residues.

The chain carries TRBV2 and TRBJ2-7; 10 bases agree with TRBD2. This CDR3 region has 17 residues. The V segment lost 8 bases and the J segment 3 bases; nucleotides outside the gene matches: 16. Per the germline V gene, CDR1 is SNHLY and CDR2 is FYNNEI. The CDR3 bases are TGTGCCAGCGGGGTAGCGGGGGGCCTCCGGGGAAACTACGAGCAGTACTTC. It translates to CASGVAGGLRGNYEQYF.

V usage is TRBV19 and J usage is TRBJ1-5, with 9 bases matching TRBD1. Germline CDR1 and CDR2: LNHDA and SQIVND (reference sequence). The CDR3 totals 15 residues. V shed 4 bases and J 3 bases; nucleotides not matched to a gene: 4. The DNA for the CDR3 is TGTGCCAGTAGTACAGGGACAGGGAACAATCAGCCCCAGCATTTT. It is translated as CASSTGTGNNQPQHF.

The CDR3 DNA follows: TGTGCCAGCAGCGTAGGGACAGGGGGCCCCTACAATGAGCAGTTCTTC. It is translated as CASSVGTGGPYNEQFF. This sequence joins TRBV9 and TRBJ2-1; 11 nucleotides line up with TRBD1. With V trimmed by 0 bases and J by 2 bases, 1 base remained unmatched. This CDR3 contains 16 residues. Germline V gene sequence: CDR1 SGDLS, CDR2 YYNGEE.

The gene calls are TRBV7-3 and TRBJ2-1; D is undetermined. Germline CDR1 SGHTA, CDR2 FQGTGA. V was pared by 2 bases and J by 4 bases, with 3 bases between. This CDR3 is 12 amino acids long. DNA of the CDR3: TGTGCCAGCAGCTTAGTATACAATGAGCAGTTCTTC. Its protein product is CASSLVYNEQFF.

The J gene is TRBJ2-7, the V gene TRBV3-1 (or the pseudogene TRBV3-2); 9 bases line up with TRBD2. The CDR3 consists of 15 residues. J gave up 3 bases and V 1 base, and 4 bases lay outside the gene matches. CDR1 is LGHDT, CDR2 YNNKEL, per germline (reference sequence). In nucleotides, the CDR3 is TGTGCCAGCAGCCAAGGACTAGCGGATTACTACGAGCAGTACTTC. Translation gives CASSQGLADYYEQYF.

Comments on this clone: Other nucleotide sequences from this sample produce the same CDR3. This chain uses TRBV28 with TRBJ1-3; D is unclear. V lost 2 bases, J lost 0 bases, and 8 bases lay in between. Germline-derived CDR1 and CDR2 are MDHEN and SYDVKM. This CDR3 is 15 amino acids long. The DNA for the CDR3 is TGTGCCAGCAGTTTAGGTCACCTCTCTGGAAACACCATATATTTT. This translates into CASSLGHLSGNTIYF.

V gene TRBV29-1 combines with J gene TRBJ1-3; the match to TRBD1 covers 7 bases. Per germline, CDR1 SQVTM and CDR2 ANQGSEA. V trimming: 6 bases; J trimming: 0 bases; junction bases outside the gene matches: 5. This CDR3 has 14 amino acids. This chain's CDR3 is CSVFDRDSGNTIYF. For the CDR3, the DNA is TGCAGCGTATTTGACAGGGACTCTGGAAACACCATATATTTT. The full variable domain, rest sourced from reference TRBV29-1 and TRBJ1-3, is SAVISQKPSRDICQRGTSLTIQCQVDSQVTMMFWYRQQPGQSLTLIATANQGSEATYESGFVIDKFPISRPNLTFSTLTVSNMSPEDSSIYLCSVFDRDSGNTIYFGEGSWLTVV.

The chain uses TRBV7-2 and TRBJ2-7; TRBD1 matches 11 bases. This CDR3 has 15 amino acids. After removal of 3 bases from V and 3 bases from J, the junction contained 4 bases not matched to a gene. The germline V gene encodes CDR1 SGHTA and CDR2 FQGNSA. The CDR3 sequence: CASSFHGTGGYEQYF. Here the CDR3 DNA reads TGTGCCAGCAGCTTCCACGGGACAGGGGGCTACGAGCAGTACTTC.

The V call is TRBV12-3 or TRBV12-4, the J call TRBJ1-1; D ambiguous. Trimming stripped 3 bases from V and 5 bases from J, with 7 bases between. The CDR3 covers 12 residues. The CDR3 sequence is CASSFERTEAFF. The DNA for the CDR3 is TGTGCCAGCAGTTTCGAGAGGACTGAAGCTTTCTTT.

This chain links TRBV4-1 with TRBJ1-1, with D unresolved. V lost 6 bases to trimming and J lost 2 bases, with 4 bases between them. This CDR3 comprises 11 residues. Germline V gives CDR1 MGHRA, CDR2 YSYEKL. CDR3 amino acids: CASRGNTEAFF. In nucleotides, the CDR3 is TGCGCCAGCAGGGGTAACACTGAAGCTTTCTTT.

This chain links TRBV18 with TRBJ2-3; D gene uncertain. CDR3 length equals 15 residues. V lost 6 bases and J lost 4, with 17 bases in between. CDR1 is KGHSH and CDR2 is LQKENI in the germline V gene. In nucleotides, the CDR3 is TGTGCCAGCTCCCAGGAGTCGCTAGGGCCAGATACGCAGTATTTT. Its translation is CASSQESLGPDTQYF.

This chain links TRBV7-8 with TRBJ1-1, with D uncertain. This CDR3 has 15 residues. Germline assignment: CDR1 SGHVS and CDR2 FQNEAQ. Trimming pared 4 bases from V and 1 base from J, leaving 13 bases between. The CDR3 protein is CASSSDRRANTEAFF. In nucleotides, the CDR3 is TGTGCCAGCAGCTCGGACCGGAGGGCGAACACTGAAGCTTTCTTT.

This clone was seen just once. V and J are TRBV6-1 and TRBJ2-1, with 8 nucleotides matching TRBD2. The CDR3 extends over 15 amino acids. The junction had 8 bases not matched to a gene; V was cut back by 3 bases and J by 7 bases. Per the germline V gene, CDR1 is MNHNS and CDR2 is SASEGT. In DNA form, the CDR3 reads TGTGCCAGCAGTGATTCCCCGGGAGGGGATAATGAGCAGTTCTTC. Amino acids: CASSDSPGGDNEQFF.

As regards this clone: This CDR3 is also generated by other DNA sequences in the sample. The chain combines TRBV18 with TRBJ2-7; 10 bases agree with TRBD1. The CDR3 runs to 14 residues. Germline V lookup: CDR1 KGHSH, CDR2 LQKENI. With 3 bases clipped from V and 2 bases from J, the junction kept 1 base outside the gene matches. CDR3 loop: CASSPGQGTYEQYF. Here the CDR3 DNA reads TGTGCCAGCTCACCGGGACAGGGGACCTACGAGCAGTACTTC.

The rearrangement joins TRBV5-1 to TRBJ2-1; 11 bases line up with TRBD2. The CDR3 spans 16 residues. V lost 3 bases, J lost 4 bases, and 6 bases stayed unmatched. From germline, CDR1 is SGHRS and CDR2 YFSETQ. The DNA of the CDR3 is TGCGCCAGCAGCTCCTCCACTAGCGGGGGATACAATGAGCAGTTCTTC. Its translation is CASSSSTSGGYNEQFF.

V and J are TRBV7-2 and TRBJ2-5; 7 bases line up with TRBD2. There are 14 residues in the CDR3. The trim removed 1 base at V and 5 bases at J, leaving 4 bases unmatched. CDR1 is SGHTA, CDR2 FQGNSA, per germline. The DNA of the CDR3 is TGTGCCAGCAGCTTAGGGGAGGGAGGGGAGACCCAGTACTTC. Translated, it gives CASSLGEGGETQYF.

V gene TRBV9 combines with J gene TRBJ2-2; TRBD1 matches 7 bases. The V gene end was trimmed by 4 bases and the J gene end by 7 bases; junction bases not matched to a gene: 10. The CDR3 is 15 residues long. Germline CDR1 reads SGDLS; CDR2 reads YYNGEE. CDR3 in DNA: TGTGCCAGCAGCTTACTCGACAGGGTCGTCGGGGAGCTGTTTTTT. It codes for CASSLLDRVVGELFF. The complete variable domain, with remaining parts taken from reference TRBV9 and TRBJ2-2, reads DSGVTQTPKHLITATGQRVTLRCSPRSGDLSVYWYQQSLDQGLQFLIQYYNGEERAKGNILERFSAQQFPDLHSELNLSSLELGDSALYFCASSLLDRVVGELFFGEGSRLTVL.

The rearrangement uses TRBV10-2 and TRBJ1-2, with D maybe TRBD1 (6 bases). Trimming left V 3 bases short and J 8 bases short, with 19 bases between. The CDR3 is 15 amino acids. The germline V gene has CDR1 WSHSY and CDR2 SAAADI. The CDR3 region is CASSDLSGASRGYTF. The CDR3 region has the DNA TGCGCCAGCAGTGATCTGTCAGGGGCCAGTCGCGGCTACACCTTC.

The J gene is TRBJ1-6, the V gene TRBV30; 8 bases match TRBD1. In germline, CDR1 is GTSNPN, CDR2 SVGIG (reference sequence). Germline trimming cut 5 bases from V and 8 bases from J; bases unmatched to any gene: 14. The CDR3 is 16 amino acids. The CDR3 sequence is CAWAAISGTGYSPLHF. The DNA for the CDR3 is TGTGCCTGGGCCGCGATTTCCGGGACAGGTTATTCACCCCTCCACTTT.

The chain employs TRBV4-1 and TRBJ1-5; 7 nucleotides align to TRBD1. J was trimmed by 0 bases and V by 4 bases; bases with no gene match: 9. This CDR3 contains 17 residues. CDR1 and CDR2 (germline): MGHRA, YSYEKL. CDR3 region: CASSRLPQGVSNQPQHF. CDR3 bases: TGCGCCAGCAGCCGCTTACCCCAGGGGGTTAGCAATCAGCCCCAGCATTTT.

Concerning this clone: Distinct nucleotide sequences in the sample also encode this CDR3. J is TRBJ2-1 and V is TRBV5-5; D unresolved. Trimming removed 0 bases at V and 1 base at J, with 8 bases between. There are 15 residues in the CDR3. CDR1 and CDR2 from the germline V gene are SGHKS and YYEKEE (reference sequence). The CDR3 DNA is TGTGCCAGCAGCTTGGACGGCGATTCCTACAATGAGCAGTTCTTC. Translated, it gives CASSLDGDSYNEQFF.